The clone carrying this T cell receptor beta chain has a handful of counts. This sample stems from a study of chronic HIV infection and antiretroviral therapy. TCRdb processed the 5' RACE reads anew with MiXCR; each CDR3 protein has one entry. The table shows tens of thousands of distinct CDR3 sequences, with 7% to 10% occurring only once. The clonotype comes from an adult who had HIV and had not received antiretroviral therapy, or was an uninfected healthy control (not recorded which). Sequencing used peripheral blood.

The CDR3 nucleotides are TGTGCCATCAGTGTAGGAGGGTCCTCCTACGAGCAGTACTTC. Its translation: CAISVGGSSYEQYF. This chain links TRBV10-3 with TRBJ2-7; possibly TRBD2 for D (6 bases). The length of the CDR3 is 14 residues. Trimming pared 4 bases from V and 0 bases from J, leaving 10 bases between. Germline CDR1 reads ENHRY; CDR2 reads SYGVKD.